The 17 T cell receptor beta chains below all came from one sample that was sequenced in a study of blood T cells in healthy people across ages. Next came a second PCR, run for about 7 to 12 cycles, which used a sample-barcoded 5' primer along with a J-beta primer mix. TCRdb itself ran the 5' RACE reads through MiXCR, one entry per CDR3 protein. The sample yields some 940,000 distinct CDR3 sequences, 25% to 35% seen once. A further study also used this sample, focusing on T cells of mothers and their children.

Sequencing input: blood. The source is a woman aged 40 to 50 in good health.

The V gene is TRBV27, the J gene TRBJ2-1; D call uncertain. Germline values: CDR1 MNHEY, CDR2 SMNVEV (reference sequence). V lost 5 bases and J 0 bases, leaving 14 bases between the germline ends. CDR3 length: 16 residues. The CDR3 reads CASSIPRTSSYNEQFF. The CDR3 coding sequence is TGTGCCAGCAGTATCCCGAGGACGAGCTCCTACAATGAGCAGTTCTTC.

This clonotype has a count of ten or more. The CDR3 region is CASRIPEGYEQYF. CDR3 sequence (DNA): TGCGCCAGCAGAATCCCAGAGGGCTACGAGCAGTACTTC. The rearrangement uses TRBV5-1 and TRBJ2-7; perhaps TRBD2 as D (5 bases). V dropped 5 bases and J dropped 3 bases, with 12 bases sitting between them. CDR3 size: 13 residues. Germline CDR1 is SGHRS and CDR2 is YFSETQ.

This clonotype was recorded a few times. The chain carries TRBV7-2 and TRBJ2-1, with D possibly being TRBD2 (6 bases). The CDR3 has 16 residues. V lost 3 bases to trimming and J lost 10 bases, with 22 bases between them. Germline CDR1 reads SGHTA; CDR2 reads FQGNSA. CDR3 nucleotide sequence: TGTGCCAGCAGCTTTATGTCGGCCGGGCGGGCGGGAGAGCAGTTCTTC. Amino acid sequence: CASSFMSAGRAGEQFF. The variable domain in full, completed from reference TRBV7-2 and TRBJ2-1, reads GAGVSQSPSNKVTEKGKDVELRCDPISGHTALYWYRQSLGQGLEFLIYFQGNSAPDKSGLPSDRFSAERTGGSVSTLTIQRTQQEDSAVYLCASSFMSAGRAGEQFFGPGTRLTVL.

The rearrangement uses TRBV28 and TRBJ2-5; 8 positions match TRBD1. This CDR3 contains 15 residues. The germline V gene has CDR1 MDHEN and CDR2 SYDVKM. J lost 1 base, V lost 5 bases, and 6 bases had no gene match. The CDR3 loop reads CASSGQGALQETQYF. In nucleotides, the CDR3 is TGTGCCAGCAGTGGACAGGGAGCCCTCCAAGAGACCCAGTACTTC. Looking up the rest from reference TRBV28 and TRBJ2-5 gives the full variable domain: DVKVTQSSRYLVKRTGEKVFLECVQDMDHENMFWYRQDPGLGLRLIYFSYDVKMKEKGDIPEGYSVSREKKERFSLILESASTNQTSMYLCASSGQGALQETQYFGPGTRLLVL.

The chain carries TRBV5-6 and TRBJ2-4, with TRBD2 matching over 8 bases. The CDR3 loop spans 17 amino acids. Germline-derived CDR1 and CDR2 are SGHDT and YYEEEE. J gave up 13 bases and V 4 bases, and 22 bases lay outside the gene matches. CDR3 region: CASSMTSGGLLYNEQYF. CDR3 in DNA: TGTGCCAGCAGCATGACCAGCGGGGGACTCCTCTACAATGAGCAGTACTTC.

CDR3 in DNA: TGTGCCAGCAGTCCCTGGAACAGCTACGAGCAGTACTTC. Translating gives CASSPWNSYEQYF. The J gene is TRBJ2-7, the V gene TRBV12-3 or TRBV12-4; D uncertain. V lost 5 bases and J lost 3, with 11 bases in between. CDR3 length: 13 residues.

A word on this clonotype: A junction boundary mismatches the germline segment, possibly from a read error. V usage is TRBV12-3 or TRBV12-4 and J usage is TRBJ2-3, with 7 bases lining up with TRBD2. The CDR3 extends over 15 amino acids. The CDR3, as DNA: TGTGCCAGCAGTTATAGCGGGCCTAGAACAGATGCGCAGTATTTT. Translating gives CASSYSGPRTDAQYF.

The chain recombines TRBV29-1 with TRBJ1-1, with D unclear. The CDR3 consists of 14 residues. The germline gives CDR1 SQVTM, CDR2 ANQGSEA. Trimming took off 5 bases at V and 5 bases at J, with 18 bases between the two ends. For the CDR3, the DNA is TGCAGCGTTCGACGCCCCGCGGTAGGGACTGAAGCTTTCTTT. Residues: CSVRRPAVGTEAFF.

This clonotype was detected only a few times. The chain is built from TRBV5-1 and TRBJ1-6, with 7 bases identical to TRBD1. CDR1 and CDR2 (germline): SGHRS, YFSETQ. There are 14 residues in the CDR3. The V segment lost 4 bases and the J segment 6 bases; nucleotides outside the gene matches: 4. CDR3 sequence: CASSPDRTNSPLHF. CDR3 in DNA: TGCGCCAGCAGCCCGGACAGGACTAATTCACCCCTCCACTTT.

For this clonotype: A much larger clone is a single base away; this may be a read error. The V and J genes are TRBV11-2 and TRBJ1-1, with 7 positions matching TRBD1. The CDR3 is 13 amino acids. Germline values: CDR1 SGHAT, CDR2 FQNNGV. CDR3 amino acids: CAGSSDRAGEAFF. CDR3 nucleotides: TGTGCCGGCAGCTCAGACAGGGCGGGAGAAGCTTTCTTT.

This chain uses TRBV9 with TRBJ2-1; 15 positions agree with TRBD2. This CDR3 is built from 18 residues. With V trimmed by 3 bases and J by 7 bases, 11 bases remained unmatched. The germline CDR1 and CDR2 sequences are SGDLS and YYNGEE. The CDR3 DNA reads as TGTGCCAGCAGCGGGGTTCCGGGACTAGCGGGGGGTGCGAATGAGCAGTTCTTC. It encodes CASSGVPGLAGGANEQFF.

This clonotype was detected many times. The chain joins TRBV7-6 to TRBJ2-1; 9 bases line up with TRBD2. CDR1 and CDR2 (germline): SGHVS, FNYEAQ. Trimming cost V 5 bases and J 5 bases; bases outside gene matches: 10. The CDR3 spans 16 residues. In nucleotides, the CDR3 is TGTGCCAGCAGCCAGATCGCGGGGGGGCCCAACAATGAGCAGTTCTTC. Translating gives CASSQIAGGPNNEQFF.

V is TRBV20-1 and J is TRBJ1-1, with D hard to call. The CDR3 extends over 13 amino acids. Germline CDR1 is DFQATT and CDR2 is SNEGSKA (reference sequence). Trimming stripped 1 base from V and 1 base from J, with 7 bases between. The CDR3: CSARADQNTEAFF. Written as DNA, the CDR3 is TGCAGTGCTAGAGCAGACCAGAACACTGAAGCTTTCTTT.

Regarding this clonotype: Germline is not matched at one junction end, which may reflect a read error. The chain couples TRBV28 to TRBJ1-2; D is perhaps TRBD1 (6 bases). The CDR3 totals 15 residues. Per the germline V gene, CDR1 is MDHEN and CDR2 is SYDVKM. The CDR3 DNA reads TGTGCCGGCAGTTTATCGGTCAGGGGTGACTATGGCTACACCTTC. It encodes CAGSLSVRGDYGYTF.

This clonotype was seen more than once but under ten times. This chain connects TRBV12-5 to TRBJ1-1; D uncertain. Germline values: CDR1 LGHNT, CDR2 FRNRAP. The CDR3 has 13 amino acids. V lost 1 base to trimming and J lost 0 bases, with 3 bases between them. The CDR3 loop reads CASGLGMNTEAFF. In DNA, the CDR3 is TGTGCTAGTGGTTTGGGTATGAACACTGAAGCTTTCTTT.

CDR3 nucleotide sequence: TGTGCCAGCAGCTTAGTCCGGGACAGCGAGACCCAGTACTTC. Translation gives CASSLVRDSETQYF. The J gene is TRBJ2-7, the V gene TRBV7-2, with 7 bases aligning to TRBD1. The closer fit of TRBJ2-5 to the DNA end suggests the J call may be wrong. This CDR3 has 14 residues. CDR1 and CDR2 (germline): SGHTA, FQGNSA.

This clonotype was picked up a small number of times. The chain links TRBV5-6 to TRBJ2-2; unclear D gene. This CDR3 is built from 14 residues. Germline V gene sequence: CDR1 SGHDT, CDR2 YYEEEE. V was shortened by 0 bases and J by 1 base, with 4 bases between the two germline ends. CDR3 protein: CASSLDRNTGELFF. In DNA, the CDR3 is TGTGCCAGCAGCTTGGATCGGAACACCGGGGAGCTGTTTTTT.